A selection of T cell receptor beta chains follows, all from one sample in a study of OX40 agonist ivuxolimab in advanced cancers. TCRdb's copy holds only in-frame clones and misses some; the assay was immunoSEQ multiplex PCR. The sample records about 52,000 clones, over 85% being singletons. Sample: CD4+ or CD8+ T cells sorted from blood, taken in a trial of the OX40 agonist ivuxolimab. All receptors come from an adult with an advanced solid tumor such as melanoma, head and neck, liver or kidney cancer. CDR3s include the opening cysteine and the closing phenylalanine or tryptophan. Each record gives: V gene, CDR3 length, J gene, CDR3 protein.

V: TRBV9; length: 14; J: TRBJ2-1; CDR3: CASSRDSVNNEQFF
V: TRBV10-3; length: 15; J: TRBJ2-2; CDR3: CAISEQGGDTGELFF
V: TRBV6-5; length: 14; J: TRBJ1-1; CDR3: CASSWDTQNTEAFF
V: TRBV4-3; length: 14; J: TRBJ1-1; CDR3: CASSHPGGGTEAFF
V: TRBV15; length: 14; J: TRBJ2-7; CDR3: CATSSFGGRYEQYF
V: TRBV27; length: 15; J: TRBJ2-1; CDR3: CASSLGVSSYNEQFF
V: TRBV9; length: 17; J: TRBJ1-1; CDR3: CASSVAQHQGPETEAFF
V: TRBV7-6; length: 19; J: TRBJ2-7; CDR3: CASSLAPPLLAGGVHEQYF
V: TRBV27; length: 13; J: TRBJ2-1; CDR3: CASSPIQGNEQFF
V: TRBV11-2; length: 13; J: TRBJ2-5; CDR3: CASSSLGWETQYF
V: TRBV28; length: 14; J: TRBJ1-1; CDR3: CASSLEGVSTEAFF
V: TRBV27; length: 14; J: TRBJ2-7; CDR3: CASSQGLAGYEQYF
V: TRBV28; length: 13; J: TRBJ1-1; CDR3: CASSVGGNTEAFF
V: TRBV19; length: 13; J: TRBJ2-1; CDR3: CASSTRPYNEQFF
V: TRBV6-5; length: 16; J: TRBJ2-1; CDR3: CASSYPGQSSYNEQFF
V: TRBV30; length: 15; J: TRBJ1-4; CDR3: CAWIEGRGQSEKLFF
V: TRBV4-3; length: 15; J: TRBJ2-5; CDR3: CASSQEAGADETQYF
V: TRBV19; length: 14; J: TRBJ2-2; CDR3: CASSLPFPAGELFF
V: TRBV27; length: 14; J: TRBJ2-1; CDR3: CASSTRGAYNEQFF
V: TRBV4-3; length: 17; J: TRBJ2-1; CDR3: CASSQDRLAGRYNEQFF
V: TRBV6-5; length: 11; J: TRBJ2-7; CDR3: CASTLGGEQYF
V: TRBV11-2; length: 15; J: TRBJ2-7; CDR3: CASSLIWGEAYEQYF
V: TRBV29-1; length: 13; J: TRBJ2-1; CDR3: CSVGTSGSNEQFF
V: TRBV10-1; length: 13; J: TRBJ2-1; CDR3: CASSVPGYNEQFF
V: TRBV27; length: 16; J: TRBJ1-4; CDR3: CASSLLWGGLDEKLFF
V: TRBV27; length: 16; J: TRBJ2-1; CDR3: CASTPPGQGAPNEQFF
V: TRBV4-3; length: 15; J: TRBJ2-7; CDR3: CASSQTSGGSYEQYF
V: TRBV19; length: 19; J: TRBJ2-1; CDR3: CASRIIYSQGLAAINEQFF
V: TRBV5-6; length: 15; J: TRBJ1-4; CDR3: CASSEGRGALEKLFF
V: TRBV4-3; length: 16; J: TRBJ1-2; CDR3: CASSQARPGTEYGYTF
V: TRBV10-3; length: 14; J: TRBJ1-5; CDR3: CAISEERFNQPQHF
V: TRBV27; length: 16; J: TRBJ2-1; CDR3: CASSLVAGTSLYEQFF
V: TRBV7-8; length: 16; J: TRBJ2-3; CDR3: CASQSLGQGFPDTQYF
V: TRBV19; length: 18; J: TRBJ2-7; CDR3: CASSAGLAGGPNFYEQYF
V: TRBV11-2; length: 11; J: TRBJ2-7; CDR3: CASRSGYEQYF
V: TRBV6-5; length: 14; J: TRBJ1-2; CDR3: CASSFATGVGGYTF
V: TRBV6-1; length: 11; J: TRBJ2-7; CDR3: CASSYNSEQYF
V: TRBV27; length: 16; J: TRBJ2-3; CDR3: CATGTSGFASTDTQYF
V: TRBV10-3; length: 16; J: TRBJ2-3; CDR3: CAITQTSGRGTDTQYF
V: TRBV9; length: 15; J: TRBJ2-7; CDR3: CASSPPGLADYEQYF
V: TRBV9; length: 14; J: TRBJ2-3; CDR3: CASSARTSRDTQYF
V: TRBV9; length: 19; J: TRBJ2-3; CDR3: CASSEKTKKAGGNTDTQYF
V: TRBV28; length: 17; J: TRBJ2-2; CDR3: CASSLMAGGINTGELFF
V: TRBV7-9; length: 15; J: TRBJ2-7; CDR3: CASSWEGDRPYEQYF
V: TRBV5-1; length: 15; J: TRBJ2-7; CDR3: CASSLGQGFSYEQYF
V: TRBV7-2; length: 14; J: TRBJ2-7; CDR3: CASSQEAATYEQYF
V: TRBV28; length: 15; J: TRBJ1-1; CDR3: CASSLVNTRSGGAFF
V: TRBV4-3; length: 15; J: TRBJ2-7; CDR3: CASSQDTSGYYEQYF